Following are 21 T cell receptor beta chains from one sample sequenced in a study of CD8 T cells in ankylosing spondylitis. TCRdb redid the calling of the 5' RACE reads with MiXCR, one entry per CDR3 protein. The sample lists about 240,000 distinct CDR3 sequences, 8.6% seen once, with under 7.5% in the top ten. What was sequenced was blood, either unsorted or a sorted T cell fraction (not recorded which). The receptor source for this set is a male donor with ankylosing spondylitis or in good health (not recorded which).

This clonotype turned up a few times. The rearrangement uses TRBV4-3 and TRBJ2-1; TRBD2 matches 7 bases. CDR3 length equals 18 residues. The germline V gene encodes CDR1 LGHNA and CDR2 YSLEER. The V gene end was trimmed by 0 bases and the J gene end by 0 bases; junction bases not matched to a gene: 8. The CDR3 protein is CASSQDPAGVRSYNEQFF. CDR3 DNA sequence: TGCGCCAGCAGCCAAGACCCTGCGGGGGTGCGCTCCTACAATGAGCAGTTCTTC.

At least ten counts were recorded for this clonotype. The rearrangement links TRBV5-4 to TRBJ1-1; 9 nucleotides line up with TRBD1. There are 14 residues in the CDR3. Germline V gene lookup returns CDR1 SGHNT and CDR2 YYREEE (reference sequence). V lost 4 bases, J lost 1 base, and 2 bases stayed unmatched. In DNA form, the CDR3 reads TGTGCCAGCAGCATGACAGGGGGGAACACTGAAGCTTTCTTT. This encodes CASSMTGGNTEAFF.

In its sample, this clonotype was seen many times. CDR3 sequence: CSAPPSGGQGRTDTQYF. DNA of the CDR3: TGCAGTGCTCCCCCCTCCGGGGGACAGGGTAGGACAGATACGCAGTATTTT. This rearrangement joins TRBV20-1 to TRBJ2-3; the match to TRBD1 covers 9 bases. CDR3 size: 17 residues. The ends lost 5 bases at V and 3 bases at J; junction bases unmatched: 15. Germline values: CDR1 DFQATT, CDR2 SNEGSKA (reference sequence).

This clonotype appeared a few times. This chain uses TRBV5-1 with TRBJ2-7, with D perhaps TRBD2 (6 bases). CDR1 and CDR2 from the germline V gene are SGHRS and YFSETQ. This CDR3 comprises 14 residues. Deletions cut 4 bases from V and 2 bases from J, with 13 bases between. Here the CDR3 DNA reads TGCGCCAGCAGCCCCTACGGGAGCCCCTACGAGCAGTACTTC. It codes for CASSPYGSPYEQYF.

This clonotype was detected a few times. The rearrangement links TRBV5-4 to TRBJ1-2; D unresolved. Deletions cut 0 bases from V and 1 base from J, with 10 bases between. The CDR3 extends over 15 amino acids. CDR1 and CDR2 (germline): SGHNT, YYREEE (reference sequence). CDR3 protein: CASSLAGRVNYGYTF. The CDR3 bases are TGTGCCAGCAGCTTGGCCGGGCGGGTTAACTATGGCTACACCTTC.

This clonotype was seen at least ten times. This sequence joins TRBV5-1 and TRBJ1-2; 10 bases line up with TRBD1. The CDR3 extends over 14 amino acids. Germline V lookup: CDR1 SGHRS, CDR2 YFSETQ. The J segment lost 6 bases and the V segment lost 4 bases, leaving 6 bases of the junction unmatched. The CDR3 DNA is TGCGCCAGCAGCGCCGGGACAGGGGACAATGGCTACACCTTC. It translates to CASSAGTGDNGYTF.

The chain links TRBV7-8 to TRBJ2-1; possibly TRBD1 for D (6 bases). Germline V lookup: CDR1 SGHVS, CDR2 FQNEAQ. This CDR3 is built from 15 residues. Trimming took 4 bases from V and 5 from J, leaving 15 bases between them. The CDR3: CASSSNRVGNNEQFF. DNA of the CDR3: TGTGCCAGCAGCTCTAACAGGGTAGGGAACAATGAGCAGTTCTTC.

This clonotype was seen at least ten times. The genes are TRBV5-1 and TRBJ2-3, with 8 bases that match TRBD1. The CDR3 is 17 residues long. V gave up 1 base and J gave up 0 bases; unmatched junction bases: 7. Germline CDR1 is SGHRS and CDR2 is YFSETQ. The CDR3 region has the DNA TGCGCCAGCAGCTTGTGGGGGACAGGCCTAAGCACAGATACGCAGTATTTT. Protein product: CASSLWGTGLSTDTQYF.

This clonotype was recorded at least ten times. The chain employs TRBV12-3 or TRBV12-4 and TRBJ1-4; D remains ambiguous. Trimming cost V 4 bases and J 4 bases, with 13 bases left between them. This CDR3 contains 15 residues. CDR3 in amino acids: CASSSSRVSNEKLFF. The CDR3 coding sequence is TGTGCCAGCAGTTCCTCGAGAGTCAGTAATGAAAAACTGTTTTTT.

This clonotype was picked up many times. This chain uses TRBV5-1 with TRBJ2-7; 9 bases are a match to TRBD1. Germline CDR1 reads SGHRS; CDR2 reads YFSETQ. The CDR3 is 14 residues long. V gave up 3 bases and J gave up 6 bases; unmatched junction bases: 7. CDR3 loop: CASSSRDRDSEQYF. The CDR3 DNA sequence: TGCGCCAGCAGCTCCCGGGACAGGGATTCCGAGCAGTACTTC.

This sequence joins TRBV9 and TRBJ2-1; D is possibly TRBD1 (5 bases). V gave up 0 bases and J gave up 4 bases, with 14 bases separating them. The CDR3 spans 16 residues. The germline gives CDR1 SGDLS, CDR2 YYNGEE. CDR3 nucleotide sequence: TGTGCCAGCAGCGTAGCCGACAGAATGGAGTACAATGAGCAGTTCTTC. It encodes CASSVADRMEYNEQFF.

In its sample, this clonotype was seen many times. The CDR3 is CASSLAGDLGPQHF. CDR3 coding DNA: TGCGCCAGCAGCTTGGCCGGGGATCTGGGGCCCCAGCATTTT. This chain links TRBV5-1 with TRBJ1-5; the D is unclear. Germline V gene sequence: CDR1 SGHRS, CDR2 YFSETQ. This CDR3 contains 14 residues. Trimming took 0 bases from V and 9 from J, leaving 13 bases between them.

Details on this clonotype: The germline gene is not matched at one end of the junction; a read error may be the cause. The CDR3: CSVSRNSERYF. In DNA, the CDR3 is TGCAGCGTCAGTCGGAACAGCGAGCGGTACTTC. The chain has TRBV29-1 and TRBJ2-7; D ambiguous. The V gene's germline CDR1 is SQVTM and CDR2 ANQGSEA. The CDR3 spans 11 residues.

This clonotype appeared a few times. The chain recombines TRBV5-5 with TRBJ2-1, with TRBD1 matching over 9 bases. The CDR3 has 15 residues. The junction had 2 bases not matched to a gene; V was cut back by 4 bases and J by 0 bases. The germline V gene has CDR1 SGHKS and CDR2 YYEKEE (reference sequence). CDR3 nucleotides: TGTGCCAGCAGCCGGGACAGGGACTCCTACAATGAGCAGTTCTTC. Protein: CASSRDRDSYNEQFF.

This clonotype was seen ten or more times. This chain uses TRBV25-1 with TRBJ2-1; 12 bases fit TRBD2. Germline-derived CDR1 and CDR2 are MGHDK and SYGVNS. Trimming took 1 base from V and 8 from J; bases not matched to a gene: 9. This CDR3 spans 17 amino acids. The CDR3 DNA reads as TGTGCCAGCAGTGAATCGCGACTAGCGGGGGTGTGGGATGAGCAGTTCTTC. It specifies CASSESRLAGVWDEQFF.

This clonotype was picked up many times. The chain combines TRBV7-9 with TRBJ1-2; no firm D call. The CDR3 covers 14 residues. Germline CDR1 and CDR2: SEHNR and FQNEAQ (reference sequence). Trimming stripped 1 base from V and 9 bases from J, with 15 bases between. The CDR3 loop is CASSLVLKAVSYTF. The DNA for the CDR3 is TGTGCCAGCAGCTTAGTTCTTAAGGCGGTGAGCTACACCTTC. Based on the CDR3 plus reference TRBV7-9 and TRBJ1-2, the full variable domain is DTGVSQNPRHKITKRGQNVTFRCDPISEHNRLYWYRQTLGQGPEFLTYFQNEAQLEKSRLLSDRFSAERPKGSFSTLEIQRTEQGDSAMYLCASSLVLKAVSYTFGSGTRLTVV.

This clonotype was seen many times. The chain employs TRBV6-2 or TRBV6-3 and TRBJ2-3; 9 positions match TRBD2. The CDR3 contains 15 residues. Germline V gives CDR1 MNHEY, CDR2 SVGEGT. V shed 7 bases, J shed 6 bases, and the junction held 11 bases outside the gene matches. The CDR3 bases are TGTGCCAGCAAAACCGGGACTAGCTTTCAGGATACGCAGTATTTT. Residues: CASKTGTSFQDTQYF.

Many counts were recorded for this clonotype. The gene calls are TRBV6-2 or TRBV6-3 and TRBJ1-1; D is perhaps TRBD1 (6 bases). This CDR3 is built from 12 residues. Germline lookup yields CDR1 MNHEY and CDR2 SVGEGT. The V end was cut by 5 bases, the J end by 4 bases, with 8 bases between. This CDR3 reads CASSLRGTEAFF. CDR3 DNA: TGTGCCAGCAGTCTCAGGGGCACTGAAGCTTTCTTT.

The chain joins TRBV7-2 to TRBJ1-5; D might be TRBD1 (5 bases). Germline loops: CDR1 SGHTA, CDR2 FQGNSA. This CDR3 spans 15 amino acids. Deletions cut 1 base from V and 4 bases from J, with 11 bases between. This chain's CDR3 is CASSLGGTGNQPQHF. The CDR3 bases are TGTGCCAGCAGCTTAGGAGGGACGGGTAATCAGCCCCAGCATTTT.

This clonotype was seen many times. The V and J genes are TRBV20-1 and TRBJ1-1, with 8 bases lining up with TRBD1. Looked up from germline, CDR1 is DFQATT and CDR2 is SNEGSKA (reference sequence). V trimming: 5 bases; J trimming: 4 bases; junction bases outside the gene matches: 9. The CDR3 has 14 residues. CDR3 residues: CSASSDRAGTEAFF. The CDR3 DNA reads as TGCAGTGCTTCCTCGGACAGGGCGGGCACTGAAGCTTTCTTT.

The rearrangement joins TRBV29-1 to TRBJ1-5, with TRBD1 matching over 7 bases. The junction had 6 bases not matched to a gene; V was cut back by 4 bases and J by 3 bases. This CDR3 is built from 14 residues. Germline CDR1 is SQVTM and CDR2 is ANQGSEA. The CDR3 spells CSVATGYNNQPQHF. CDR3 coding DNA: TGCAGCGTTGCGACAGGGTATAACAATCAGCCCCAGCATTTT.